Following are 31 T cell receptor beta chains from one sample sequenced in a study of blood T cell repertoires in COVID-19. Data came from immunoSEQ multiplex PCR; TCRdb stores just in-frame clones and leaves some out. The repertoire holds around 100,000 clones, with about 88% as singletons. What was sequenced was peripheral blood. The source of these receptors is a human donor in a cohort sampled during active COVID-19.

This clone occurred a few times. V and J are TRBV5-1 and TRBJ2-1; a weak D match, TRBD1 (6 bases). The CDR3 consists of 14 residues. V lost 5 bases and J 5 bases, leaving 14 bases between the germline ends. CDR1 is SGHRS, CDR2 YFSETQ, per germline. Here the CDR3 reads CASREQGRDNEQFF. The DNA for the CDR3 is TGCGCCAGCAGGGAACAGGGAAGGGACAATGAGCAGTTCTTC.

The chain employs TRBV29-1 and TRBJ1-3; 9 bases match TRBD1. V shed 7 bases, J shed 8 bases, and the junction held 6 bases outside the gene matches. This CDR3 has 12 residues. Germline V gene data show CDR1 as SQVTM and CDR2 as ANQGSEA. CDR3: CSGGQGPDTIYF. For the CDR3, the DNA is TGCAGCGGTGGACAGGGGCCGGACACCATATATTTT.

This clone has just one count. The CDR3 protein is CASRMGQDRNTIYF. The CDR3 region has the DNA TGTGCCAGCAGAATGGGACAGGACCGAAACACCATATATTTT. The chain has TRBV2 and TRBJ1-3; 8 bases align to TRBD1. The J segment lost 5 bases and the V segment lost 6 bases, leaving 6 bases of the junction unmatched. The CDR3 length is 14 residues. The germline V gene encodes CDR1 SNHLY and CDR2 FYNNEI.

The rearrangement uses TRBV9 and TRBJ2-7, with 10 positions matching TRBD1. The CDR3 has 15 amino acids. The ends lost 4 bases at V and 7 bases at J; junction bases unmatched: 11. CDR1 SGDLS and CDR2 YYNGEE come from the germline V gene. CDR3 loop: CASSSRDRGWGEQYF. The CDR3 bases are TGTGCCAGCAGCTCGCGGGACAGGGGCTGGGGGGAGCAGTACTTC.

Here the CDR3 reads CASRPSHANTEAFF. In DNA form, the CDR3 reads TGTGCCAGCAGACCCTCACACGCGAACACTGAAGCTTTCTTT. J is TRBJ1-1 and V is TRBV3-1 (or the pseudogene TRBV3-2); D is undetermined. Germline CDR1 reads LGHDT; CDR2 reads YNNKEL (reference sequence). V lost 6 bases to trimming and J lost 1 base, with 12 bases between them. This CDR3 spans 14 amino acids.

This sequence joins TRBV6-4 and TRBJ2-2; 9 nucleotides match TRBD2. Germline values: CDR1 MRHNA, CDR2 SNTAGT. V was clipped by 3 bases and J by 3 bases; unmatched bases: 2. CDR3 length equals 15 residues. The CDR3 loop reads CASSETSGHTGELFF. The CDR3 nucleotides read TGTGCCAGCAGTGAAACTAGCGGGCACACCGGGGAGCTGTTTTTT.

The chain employs TRBV2 and TRBJ2-5, with 7 bases matching TRBD2. CDR1 is SNHLY and CDR2 is FYNNEI in the germline V gene. V lost 4 bases to trimming and J lost 4 bases; unmatched junction nucleotides: 6. This CDR3 has 14 residues. CDR3 sequence reads: CASSGPGGRETQYF. The CDR3, as DNA: TGTGCCAGCAGTGGCCCGGGGGGAAGAGAGACCCAGTACTTC. Together with reference TRBV2 and TRBJ2-5, the CDR3 gives the full variable domain: EPEVTQTPSHQVTQMGQEVILRCVPISNHLYFYWYRQILGQKVEFLVSFYNNEISEKSEIFDDQFSVERPDGSNFTLKIRSTKLEDSAMYFCASSGPGGRETQYFGPGTRLLVL.

In its sample, this clone was seen many times. The CDR3 DNA reads TGTGCCAGCAGTTTATCCGGGATGACCTATGGCTACACCTTC. Protein: CASSLSGMTYGYTF. The chain links TRBV27 to TRBJ1-2; D is undetermined. The germline V and J ends were trimmed by 0 bases and 4 bases, with 9 bases remaining between them. CDR1 MNHEY and CDR2 SMNVEV come from the germline V gene (reference sequence). This CDR3 contains 14 residues.

The gene calls are TRBV5-1 and TRBJ1-6; TRBD1 aligns across 7 bases. CDR1 and CDR2 from the germline V gene are SGHRS and YFSETQ. The V and J ends lost 1 base and 6 bases, in that order; junction bases with no gene match: 4. There are 15 residues in the CDR3. The CDR3 nucleotides read TGCGCCAGCAGCTTGTTACAGGGGAGTAATTCACCCCTCCACTTT. Protein sequence: CASSLLQGSNSPLHF.

This chain links TRBV5-1 with TRBJ2-4; the match to TRBD1 covers 8 bases. The CDR3 covers 13 residues. Looked up from germline, CDR1 is SGHRS and CDR2 is YFSETQ. Trimming cost V 0 bases and J 13 bases; bases outside gene matches: 6. For the CDR3, the DNA is TGCGCCAGCAGCTTGGTCCCGACAGGGGAACAGTACTTC. Its translation is CASSLVPTGEQYF.

The chain combines TRBV24-1 with TRBJ1-5; 7 bases match TRBD1. The junction had 12 bases not matched to a gene; V was cut back by 4 bases and J by 4 bases. Looked up from germline, CDR1 is KGHDR and CDR2 is SFDVKD. The CDR3 extends over 17 amino acids. CDR3 in amino acids: CATSDSGTDSLNQPQHF. In DNA form, the CDR3 reads TGTGCCACCAGTGACTCAGGGACAGACTCGTTGAATCAGCCCCAGCATTTT.

This rearrangement joins TRBV6-5 to TRBJ1-2; D is uncertain. The CDR3 is made up of 15 amino acids. Germline V gene lookup returns CDR1 MNHEY and CDR2 SVGAGI. Trimming stripped 0 bases from V and 4 bases from J, with 12 bases between. DNA for the CDR3: TGTGCCAGCAGTTACTCAGGCGCAGGTTCCTATGGCTACACCTTC. Protein sequence: CASSYSGAGSYGYTF.

This clone was observed once. The genes are TRBV25-1 and TRBJ2-2; 12 bases map to TRBD2. This CDR3 comprises 17 residues. Germline V CDR1 and CDR2: MGHDK, SYGVNS. Trimming took 6 bases from V and 1 from J; bases not matched to a gene: 6. The CDR3 sequence: CASRASGGALNTGELFF. In DNA, the CDR3 is TGTGCCAGCAGGGCTAGCGGGGGGGCCCTGAACACCGGGGAGCTGTTTTTT.

The CDR3 DNA reads TGTGCCAGCAGCTTAAGGGGGAGGGGCCGACTAGCAGAAGATACGCAGTATTTT. Protein sequence: CASSLRGRGRLAEDTQYF. The J gene is TRBJ2-3, the V gene TRBV7-3; 7 nucleotides agree with TRBD2. The germline V gene has CDR1 SGHTA and CDR2 FQGTGA. J lost 5 bases, V lost 1 base, and 15 bases had no gene match. The CDR3 runs 18 residues.

The chain employs TRBV19 and TRBJ2-7, with TRBD2 as a possible D gene (7 bases). This CDR3 is built from 14 residues. CDR1 and CDR2 (germline): LNHDA, SQIVND (reference sequence). The V end lost 7 bases, the J end lost 0 bases, and 13 bases lay between the germline ends. CDR3 in DNA: TGTGCCAGTAAGGACAGCGGGGCCTCCTACGAGCAGTACTTC. Amino acids: CASKDSGASYEQYF.

CDR3 nucleotides: TGTGCCAGCAGCCTGCGGGACAGTTCCTATGGCTACACCTTC. Translated: CASSLRDSSYGYTF. This chain uses TRBV5-6 with TRBJ1-2; 7 bases line up with TRBD1. The ends lost 4 bases at V and 4 bases at J; junction bases unmatched: 7. Germline lookup yields CDR1 SGHDT and CDR2 YYEEEE. The CDR3 is 14 residues long. Full variable domain (outside the CDR3, taken from reference TRBV5-6 and TRBJ1-2): DAGVTQSPTHLIKTRGQQVTLRCSPKSGHDTVSWYQQALGQGPQFIFQYYEEEERQRGNFPDRFSGHQFPNYSSELNVNALLLGDSALYLCASSLRDSSYGYTFGSGTRLTVV.

The chain combines TRBV12-3 or TRBV12-4 with TRBJ2-7, with D perhaps matching TRBD1 (6 bases). CDR3 length: 13 amino acids. V dropped 6 bases and J dropped 3 bases, with 12 bases sitting between them. The CDR3 DNA reads as TGTGCCAGCAGGAGCGGACAGATCTACGAGCAGTACTTC. Amino acids: CASRSGQIYEQYF.

The V gene is TRBV28, the J gene TRBJ1-2, with D maybe TRBD1 (5 bases). The V gene's germline CDR1 is MDHEN and CDR2 SYDVKM. The V end was cut by 5 bases, the J end by 2 bases, with 15 bases between. This CDR3 spans 15 amino acids. CDR3 protein: CASSPPLGLNYGYTF. DNA of the CDR3: TGTGCCAGCAGTCCCCCTCTGGGGCTAAACTATGGCTACACCTTC.

The chain uses TRBV28 and TRBJ1-1; a weak D match, TRBD1 (6 bases). Between the trimmed V and J ends, which lost 6 bases and 14 bases, there was a span of 16 bases. Looked up from germline, CDR1 is MDHEN and CDR2 is SYDVKM. The CDR3 is 11 amino acids. The CDR3 here is CASSSLGAGFF. Here the CDR3 DNA reads TGTGCCAGCAGCTCCTTGGGGGCTGGGTTCTTT.

The gene calls are TRBV10-3 and TRBJ2-2; 9 nucleotides match TRBD2. The CDR3 contains 16 residues. V lost 10 bases, J lost 3 bases, and 12 bases stayed unmatched. Per germline, CDR1 ENHRY and CDR2 SYGVKD. The CDR3 loop reads CASKEMRGGHTGELFF. CDR3 nucleotides: TGTGCCAGCAAAGAAATGCGGGGGGGCCACACCGGGGAGCTGTTTTTT.

V and J are TRBV3-1 (or the pseudogene TRBV3-2) and TRBJ2-1, with a possible D match to TRBD1 (5 bases). Germline V lookup: CDR1 LGHDT, CDR2 YNNKEL (reference sequence). CDR3 length equals 17 residues. V was shortened by 5 bases and J by 0 bases, with 17 bases between the two germline ends. CDR3 in DNA: TGTGCCAGCAGCTTCAGGCAGGACACCTTCTCCTACAATGAGCAGTTCTTC. This sequence encodes CASSFRQDTFSYNEQFF.

This clone was seen just once. The chain employs TRBV4-3 and TRBJ1-2; 7 bases fit TRBD1. Trimming removed 2 bases from V and 5 bases from J; junction bases left unmatched: 11. CDR1 is LGHNA, CDR2 YSLEER, per germline. There are 16 residues in the CDR3. In DNA form, the CDR3 reads TGCGCCAGCAGCCAAAGCGCAACCCAGACAGGGTATGGCTACACCTTC. It codes for CASSQSATQTGYGYTF.

The gene calls are TRBV4-3 and TRBJ1-2, with D possibly matching TRBD1 (6 bases). The CDR3 extends over 17 amino acids. Deletions cut 0 bases from V and 5 bases from J, with 19 bases between. The V gene's germline CDR1 is LGHNA and CDR2 YSLEER. CDR3 bases: TGCGCCAGCAGCCAAGAAACGGGACAAGTGTCAGCTTATGGCTACACCTTC. Residues: CASSQETGQVSAYGYTF.

This clone was recorded a few times. V gene TRBV7-8 combines with J gene TRBJ2-7; 10 positions agree with TRBD2. Germline CDR1 reads SGHVS; CDR2 reads FQNEAQ. V shed 1 base, J shed 7 bases, and the junction held 4 bases outside the gene matches. The CDR3 consists of 14 residues. The CDR3 nucleotides read TGTGCCAGCAGCTTAGGGACTAGCGGTTCAGAGCAGTACTTC. This sequence encodes CASSLGTSGSEQYF.

V gene TRBV7-2 combines with J gene TRBJ2-7; D is undetermined. Germline CDR1 is SGHTA and CDR2 is FQGNSA. Between the trimmed V and J ends, which lost 0 bases and 2 bases, there was a span of 11 bases. This CDR3 is built from 15 residues. CDR3 DNA sequence: TGTGCCAGCAGCTTAGCGGGCCAGCCTACCTACGAGCAGTACTTC. Residues: CASSLAGQPTYEQYF.

This sequence joins TRBV24-1 and TRBJ2-2, with D hard to call. The V and J ends lost 6 bases and 4 bases respectively, with 5 bases between them. The CDR3 sequence is 12 residues long. Germline CDR1 reads KGHDR; CDR2 reads SFDVKD. The CDR3, as DNA: TGTGCCACCAGTCCCGGCACCGGGGAGCTGTTTTTT. Protein sequence: CATSPGTGELFF.

The chain links TRBV7-9 to TRBJ2-7, with 9 bases lining up with TRBD2. Germline loops: CDR1 SEHNR, CDR2 FQNEAQ (reference sequence). Losses at the gene ends were 2 bases for V and 6 bases for J; bases not matched to a gene: 8. The CDR3 consists of 15 residues. CDR3 sequence (DNA): TGTGCCAGCAGCTTATCGGCGGGAGGGCCTTCCGAGCAGTACTTC. It is translated as CASSLSAGGPSEQYF. The variable domain in full, with the rest retrieved from reference TRBV7-9 and TRBJ2-7, is DTGVSQNPRHKITKRGQNVTFRCDPISEHNRLYWYRQTLGQGPEFLTYFQNEAQLEKSRLLSDRFSAERPKGSFSTLEIQRTEQGDSAMYLCASSLSAGGPSEQYFGPGTRLTVT.

This sequence joins TRBV28 and TRBJ2-3; 8 positions agree with TRBD2. The CDR3 loop spans 15 amino acids. Germline CDR1 is MDHEN and CDR2 is SYDVKM. The V gene end was trimmed by 6 bases and the J gene end by 1 base; junction bases not matched to a gene: 6. Written as DNA, the CDR3 is TGTGCCAGCAGAATAGAGACTAGCGGCACAGATACGCAGTATTTT. Translation gives CASRIETSGTDTQYF.

CDR3 sequence: CASSMRPGDSPLHF. For the CDR3, the DNA is TGTGCCAGTAGTATGCGACCGGGTGATTCACCCCTCCACTTT. The rearrangement uses TRBV19 and TRBJ1-6; D is unclear. CDR1 and CDR2 from the germline V gene are LNHDA and SQIVND (reference sequence). V lost 3 bases and J lost 8, with 11 bases in between. There are 14 residues in the CDR3.

The rearrangement joins TRBV9 to TRBJ2-1; 9 positions agree with TRBD1. V shed 0 bases and J 6 bases; nucleotides not matched to a gene: 7. The CDR3 totals 16 residues. The germline V gene has CDR1 SGDLS and CDR2 YYNGEE. CDR3 nucleotides: TGTGCCAGCAGCGTAGCAGGGACAGGGATGGGCAATGAGCAGTTCTTC. It specifies CASSVAGTGMGNEQFF.

The chain combines TRBV6-5 with TRBJ1-5; 9 bases map to TRBD1. With 5 bases clipped from V and 5 bases from J, the junction kept 7 bases outside the gene matches. Germline lookup yields CDR1 MNHEY and CDR2 SVGAGI. CDR3 length equals 15 residues. CDR3 sequence (DNA): TGTGCCAGCAGTCAATGGACAGGGGAAGATCAGCCCCAGCATTTT. This translates into CASSQWTGEDQPQHF.